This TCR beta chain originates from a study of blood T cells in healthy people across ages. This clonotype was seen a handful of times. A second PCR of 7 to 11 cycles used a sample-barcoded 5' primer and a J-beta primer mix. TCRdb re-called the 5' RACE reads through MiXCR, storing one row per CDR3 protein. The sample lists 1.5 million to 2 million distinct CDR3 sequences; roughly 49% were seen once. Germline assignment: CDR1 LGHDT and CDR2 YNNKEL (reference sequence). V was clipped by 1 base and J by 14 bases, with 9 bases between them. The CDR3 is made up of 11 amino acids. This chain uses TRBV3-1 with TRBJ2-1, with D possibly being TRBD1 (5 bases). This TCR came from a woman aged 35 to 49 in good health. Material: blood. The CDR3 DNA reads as TGTGCCAGCAGCCAAGCGGCAGGGAAGTTCTTC. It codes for CASSQAAGKFF.